The rows below give T cell receptor beta chains drawn from one sample of a study of early T cells in non-severe SARS-CoV-2 infection. TCRdb itself ran the 5' RACE reads through MiXCR, one entry per CDR3 protein. The sample yields about 98,000 distinct CDR3 sequences, about an eighth seen once. The source material was whole blood. All receptors come from an adult who was a healthcare worker with PCR-confirmed SARS-CoV-2 infection or an uninfected control (not recorded which). CDR3s include the opening cysteine and the closing phenylalanine or tryptophan. D genes are given only for firm matches. Clone sizes are given selectively: once, few, many, or a class where the clone is expanded.

d_call j_call clone_size v_call cdr3_aa cdr3_nt
NA TRBJ2-3 many TRBV20-1 CSVNTDTQYF TGCAGTGTTAACACAGATACGCAGTATTTT
NA TRBJ2-7 NA TRBV5-1 CASSLIVHGKGGEQYF TGCGCCAGCAGCTTGATCGTACATGGAAAGGGGGGCGAGCAGTACTTC
NA TRBJ2-1 many TRBV27 CASSLDGSSYNEQFF TGTGCCAGCAGTTTAGACGGGAGCTCCTACAATGAGCAGTTCTTC
TRBD2 TRBJ2-1 few TRBV5-1 CASSLRSGTSGYNEQFF TGCGCCAGCAGCTTGCGGAGCGGGACTAGCGGATACAATGAGCAGTTCTTC
NA TRBJ2-5 few TRBV7-8 CASSPGLANPQETQYF TGTGCCAGCAGCCCTGGGCTCGCAAACCCGCAAGAGACCCAGTACTTC
TRBD2 TRBJ2-3 many TRBV11-1 CASSSMTSGGSGDTQYF TGTGCCAGCAGCTCCATGACTAGCGGGGGCTCGGGAGATACGCAGTATTTT
NA TRBJ1-1 NA TRBV12-3/TRBV12-4 CASSLAWIANTEAFF TGTGCCAGCAGTTTAGCGTGGATAGCGAACACTGAAGCTTTCTTT
NA TRBJ2-4 few TRBV20-1 CSASWSKNIQYF TGCAGTGCTAGTTGGTCCAAAAACATTCAGTACTTC
TRBD1 TRBJ2-7 many TRBV5-4 CASSLGTGVYEQYF TGTGCCAGCAGCTTGGGGACAGGGGTTTACGAGCAGTACTTC
NA TRBJ1-4 few TRBV30 CALEPEKEKLFF TGTGCCCTGGAACCCGAAAAAGAAAAACTGTTTTTT
TRBD1 TRBJ1-5 many TRBV2 CASSGQGMSQPQHF TGTGCCAGCAGTGGACAGGGGATGAGTCAGCCCCAGCATTTT
TRBD2 TRBJ2-7 many TRBV20-1 CSVLAGGGLSSYEQYF TGCAGTGTCCTAGCGGGAGGAGGATTGAGCTCCTACGAGCAGTACTTC
TRBD2 TRBJ2-2 NA TRBV5-5 CASSSILAGGPLTGELFF TGTGCCAGCAGCTCCATACTAGCGGGAGGGCCCTTAACCGGGGAGCTGTTTTTT